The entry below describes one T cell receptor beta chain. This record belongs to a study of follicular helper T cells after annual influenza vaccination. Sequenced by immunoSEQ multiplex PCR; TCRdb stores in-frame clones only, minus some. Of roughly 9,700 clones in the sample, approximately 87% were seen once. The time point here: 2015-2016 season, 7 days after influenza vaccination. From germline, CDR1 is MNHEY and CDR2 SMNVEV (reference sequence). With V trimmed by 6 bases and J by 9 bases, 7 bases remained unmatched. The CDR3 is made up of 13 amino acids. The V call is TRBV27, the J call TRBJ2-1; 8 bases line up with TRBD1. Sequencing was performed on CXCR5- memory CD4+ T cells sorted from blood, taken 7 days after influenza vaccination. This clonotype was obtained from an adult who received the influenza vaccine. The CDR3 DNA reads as TGTGCCAGCAGATCACAGGGGGTGGGTGAGCAGTTCTTC. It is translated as CASRSQGVGEQFF.